The table lists the clone carrying this T cell receptor beta chain with a few counts. Its target is not known. The V gene's germline CDR1 is MNHEY and CDR2 SMNVEV (reference sequence). The CDR3 runs 16 residues. The ends lost 5 bases at V and 5 bases at J; junction bases unmatched: 7. The data were taken from a study of CD8 T cells in ankylosing spondylitis. General study results and limits: Earlier studies detected some motif variants in reactive arthritis synovial fluid and blood. Those disease-linked clones were CD8+; they were also relatively rare in peripheral blood. Significant enrichment of disease-linked clones was reportedly seen in matched ankylosing spondylitis synovial fluid. Within ankylosing spondylitis blood, a TCR beta motif made up of eight highly homologous variants appeared to be characteristic.

Quantitative 5'-RACE with molecular barcodes produced the TCR beta libraries. TCRdb itself ran the 5' RACE reads through MiXCR, one entry per CDR3 protein. The data hold around 450,000 distinct CDR3 sequences, with 25% to 30% observed a single time. The chain recombines TRBV27 with TRBJ2-1; 12 nucleotides agree with TRBD2. Material for sequencing was blood, either unsorted or a sorted T cell fraction (not recorded which). The TCR sequence derives from a male donor with ankylosing spondylitis. CDR3 nucleotide sequence: TGTGCCAGCAGTCCACGACTAGCGGGAGCTCACAATGAGCAGTTCTTC. This codes for CASSPRLAGAHNEQFF.